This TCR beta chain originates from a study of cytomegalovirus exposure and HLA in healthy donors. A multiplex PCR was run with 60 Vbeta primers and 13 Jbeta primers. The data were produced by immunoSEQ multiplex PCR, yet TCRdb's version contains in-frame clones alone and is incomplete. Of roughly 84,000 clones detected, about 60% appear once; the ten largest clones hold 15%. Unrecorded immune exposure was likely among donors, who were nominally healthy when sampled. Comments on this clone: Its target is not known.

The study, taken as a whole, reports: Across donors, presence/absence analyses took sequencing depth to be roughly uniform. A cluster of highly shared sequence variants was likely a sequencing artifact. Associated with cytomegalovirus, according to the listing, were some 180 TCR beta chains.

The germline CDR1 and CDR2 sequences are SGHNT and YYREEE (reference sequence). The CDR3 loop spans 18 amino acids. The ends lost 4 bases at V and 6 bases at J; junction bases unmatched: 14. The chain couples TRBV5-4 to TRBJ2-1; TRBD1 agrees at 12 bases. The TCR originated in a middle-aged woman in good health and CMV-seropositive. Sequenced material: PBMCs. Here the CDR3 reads CASSRPGQGAPGGNEQFF. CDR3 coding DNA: TGTGCCAGCAGCAGGCCGGGACAGGGGGCTCCAGGCGGCAATGAGCAGTTCTTC.